Below, 21 T cell receptor beta chains from the same sample are listed, as sequenced in a study of Ad26.COV2.S vaccination and SARS-CoV-2 variants. Sequencing was performed with immunoSEQ multiplex PCR; in TCRdb, only in-frame clones are kept and a portion is missing. The profile shows roughly 390,000 clones, approximately 91% of them singletons. Treatment described: roughly 18 received Ad26.COV2.S at low or high dose, single or two shots; 5 received placebo; per-sample allocation not given. It was on day 63 after the first vaccine or placebo injection that samples were taken. Here the sequenced sample was peripheral blood, taken in a trial of Ad26.COV2.S vaccine versus placebo. Source of these receptors: a person between 18 and 59 years old who received the Ad26.COV2.S COVID-19 vaccine or a placebo.

This rearrangement joins TRBV11-2 to TRBJ1-1; TRBD1 is a possible D gene (5 bases). Germline V gene sequence: CDR1 SGHAT, CDR2 FQNNGV. The CDR3 covers 17 residues. Trimming left V 1 base short and J 6 bases short, with 21 bases between. CDR3 region: CASSLVYPRGGSAEAFF. CDR3 DNA sequence: TGTGCCAGCAGCTTAGTTTACCCTCGTGGGGGTTCGGCTGAAGCTTTCTTT.

In its sample, this clone was seen once. The V and J genes are TRBV14 and TRBJ1-1, with TRBD1 identical over 7 bases. The CDR3 has 16 amino acids. Germline CDR1 SGHDN, CDR2 FVKESK. With V trimmed by 2 bases and J by 1 base, 7 bases remained unmatched. CDR3 sequence reads: CASSQTYGQENTEAFF. The CDR3 DNA follows: TGTGCCAGCAGCCAAACTTACGGACAGGAGAACACTGAAGCTTTCTTT.

This chain links TRBV6-5 with TRBJ2-5; D not resolved. The length of the CDR3 is 13 residues. V gave up 2 bases and J gave up 1 base, with 5 bases separating them. Germline-derived CDR1 and CDR2 are MNHEY and SVGAGI. The CDR3 nucleotides are TGTGCCAGCAGTTACAACAGCCAAGAGACCCAGTACTTC. Protein sequence: CASSYNSQETQYF.

This sequence joins TRBV6-5 and TRBJ1-2; 8 bases align to TRBD1. This CDR3 comprises 14 residues. CDR1 is MNHEY, CDR2 SVGAGI, per germline. V gave up 4 bases and J gave up 7 bases; unmatched junction bases: 8. CDR3 sequence: CASSFQGTGFGYTF. CDR3 sequence (DNA): TGTGCCAGCAGTTTTCAAGGGACAGGTTTTGGCTACACCTTC.

The V and J genes are TRBV15 and TRBJ2-7, with TRBD1 identical over 10 bases. The CDR3 has 15 amino acids. V shed 3 bases, J shed 4 bases, and the junction held 6 bases outside the gene matches. Germline CDR1 LNHNV, CDR2 YYDKDF (reference sequence). CDR3 DNA sequence: TGTGCCACCAGCAGGTGGGACAGGGGAAGGTACGAGCAGTACTTC. This translates into CATSRWDRGRYEQYF.

The V and J genes are TRBV5-1 and TRBJ2-7; D gene uncertain. CDR3 size: 14 residues. Trimming shortened V by 0 bases and J by 5 bases, and 12 bases separated the two germline ends. Germline V CDR1 and CDR2: SGHRS, YFSETQ. The CDR3 DNA sequence: TGCGCCAGCAGCTTGGGCGGAAAACCCCACGAGCAGTACTTC. Translated: CASSLGGKPHEQYF.

The chain couples TRBV10-2 to TRBJ1-5; D remains ambiguous. Germline CDR1 WSHSY, CDR2 SAAADI. Between the trimmed V and J ends, which lost 4 bases and 3 bases, there was a span of 10 bases. The CDR3 consists of 14 residues. CDR3 sequence reads: CASSAGITNQPQHF. Written as DNA, the CDR3 is TGCGCCAGCAGTGCGGGCATCACCAATCAGCCCCAGCATTTT.

The chain has TRBV29-1 and TRBJ1-3; no firm D call. This CDR3 has 13 amino acids. Germline CDR1 is SQVTM and CDR2 is ANQGSEA. The ends were cut back, 5 bases at V and 0 bases at J, with 8 bases in the middle. CDR3 region: CSVRISSGNTIYF. DNA of the CDR3: TGCAGCGTTCGGATAAGCTCTGGAAACACCATATATTTT.

The chain carries TRBV7-8 and TRBJ1-5; D is perhaps TRBD1 (5 bases). Germline CDR1 is SGHVS and CDR2 is FQNEAQ. CDR3 size: 14 residues. Trimming pared 5 bases from V and 6 bases from J, leaving 14 bases between. The CDR3 loop reads CASSQGHVRQPQHF. The CDR3 nucleotides read TGTGCCAGCAGCCAAGGACATGTACGTCAGCCCCAGCATTTT.

The chain uses TRBV2 and TRBJ1-3, with D hard to call. The CDR3 is made up of 14 amino acids. CDR1 and CDR2 from the germline V gene are SNHLY and FYNNEI. V was clipped by 6 bases and J by 0 bases, with 9 bases between them. CDR3 DNA: TGTGCCAGCAGCTTCCGGGCCTCTGGAAACACCATATATTTT. Protein product: CASSFRASGNTIYF.

A word on this clone: This same CDR3 is encoded by further DNA sequences in the sample. The chain couples TRBV12-3 or TRBV12-4 to TRBJ1-1; D is unclear. The CDR3 length is 13 residues. The ends were cut back, 1 base at V and 1 base at J, with 4 bases in the middle. CDR3 residues: CASSLVGNTEAFF. CDR3 in DNA: TGTGCCAGCAGTTTAGTGGGGAACACTGAAGCTTTCTTT.

The genes are TRBV24-1 and TRBJ1-5, with D possibly matching TRBD1 (5 bases). Trimming cost V 3 bases and J 7 bases, with 12 bases left between them. The CDR3 totals 14 residues. The germline V gene has CDR1 KGHDR and CDR2 SFDVKD. The CDR3: CATSDRRGGQPQHF. For the CDR3, the DNA is TGTGCCACCAGTGATAGGAGGGGAGGCCAGCCCCAGCATTTT.

This chain links TRBV5-6 with TRBJ2-3, with D perhaps matching TRBD2 (6 bases). CDR3 length: 17 amino acids. From germline, CDR1 is SGHDT and CDR2 YYEEEE. Between the trimmed V and J ends, which lost 1 base and 4 bases, there was a span of 19 bases. DNA of the CDR3: TGTGCCAGCAGCTTGAACCGTCTAGCGATAAGACCAGATACGCAGTATTTT. Translating it yields CASSLNRLAIRPDTQYF.

The chain couples TRBV27 to TRBJ1-6; a possible D gene is TRBD1 (5 bases). V was shortened by 5 bases and J by 4 bases, with 15 bases between the two germline ends. Germline lookup yields CDR1 MNHEY and CDR2 SMNVEV (reference sequence). This CDR3 spans 16 amino acids. This CDR3 is CASSPGQAYYNSPLHF. CDR3 nucleotide sequence: TGTGCCAGCAGTCCCGGACAAGCCTATTATAATTCACCCCTCCACTTT.

The chain joins TRBV7-2 to TRBJ1-5, with 7 bases identical to TRBD1. Germline CDR1 and CDR2: SGHTA and FQGNSA. V lost 0 bases and J lost 4; bases outside the gene matches: 6. This CDR3 is 16 amino acids long. In nucleotides, the CDR3 is TGTGCCAGCAGCTTAGCAAAGGCAGGGGGGAATCAGCCCCAGCATTTT. It is translated as CASSLAKAGGNQPQHF.

The chain's CDR3 is CAISDSAGRGSGNTIYF. CDR3 DNA: TGTGCCATCAGTGATTCCGCGGGACGAGGCTCTGGAAACACCATATATTTT. V gene TRBV10-3 combines with J gene TRBJ1-3; D is possibly TRBD1 (5 bases). V lost 3 bases and J lost 0, with 15 bases in between. CDR3 size: 17 residues. Germline CDR1 and CDR2: ENHRY and SYGVKD.

The gene calls are TRBV7-8 and TRBJ1-2; D remains ambiguous. The V gene lost 5 bases and the J gene lost 2 bases, with 15 bases spanning the gap. Germline V gives CDR1 SGHVS, CDR2 FQNEAQ. CDR3 length: 15 residues. CDR3 in amino acids: CASSIPGQMNYGYTF. CDR3 sequence (DNA): TGTGCCAGCAGCATACCCGGGCAGATGAACTATGGCTACACCTTC.

The chain combines TRBV11-3 with TRBJ1-3; unclear D gene. V was shortened by 9 bases and J by 0 bases, with 24 bases between the two germline ends. Germline lookup yields CDR1 SGHNT and CDR2 YENEEA. This CDR3 spans 18 amino acids. Here the CDR3 DNA reads TGTGCCAGTCGACCGCGGTTGGGCAGGCGACCCTCTGGAAACACCATATATTTT. This encodes CASRPRLGRRPSGNTIYF.

The chain joins TRBV18 to TRBJ2-6; 7 bases fit TRBD1. Germline assignment: CDR1 KGHSH and CDR2 LQKENI. The CDR3 consists of 18 residues. The J segment lost 0 bases and the V segment lost 3 bases, leaving 8 bases of the junction unmatched. The CDR3 loop reads CASSPGARDSSGANVLTF. The CDR3 bases are TGTGCCAGCTCACCGGGGGCCAGGGACAGCTCTGGGGCCAACGTCCTGACTTTC.

This clone was detected only a few times. The rearrangement uses TRBV6-4 and TRBJ2-7; D unclear. There are 16 residues in the CDR3. The ends were cut back, 0 bases at V and 0 bases at J, with 12 bases in the middle. CDR1 MRHNA and CDR2 SNTAGT come from the germline V gene. CDR3 DNA: TGTGCCAGCAGTGACTCGATGGGTCTTGGCTCCTACGAGCAGTACTTC. Amino acids: CASSDSMGLGSYEQYF.

The chain uses TRBV5-4 and TRBJ2-7; tentative D call: TRBD1 (6 bases). There are 14 residues in the CDR3. Germline CDR1 SGHNT, CDR2 YYREEE (reference sequence). V gave up 1 base and J gave up 4 bases, with 12 bases separating them. The CDR3 sequence: CASSLKAGAYEQYF. For the CDR3, the DNA is TGTGCCAGCAGCTTGAAAGCAGGGGCATACGAGCAGTACTTC.